This T cell receptor (beta chain) was sequenced in a study of CD8 T cells in Susac syndrome. RNA totalling roughly 0.45 to 1 ug underwent reverse transcription with random hexamers. TCR beta CDR3 was amplified by immunoSEQ multiplex PCR. This amplification extended across 54 Vbeta and 13 Jbeta segments. TCRdb re-called the immunoSEQ multiplex PCR reads with MiXCR, one entry per CDR3 protein. The sample holds over 80,000 distinct CDR3 sequences, approximately 95% seen once. The source of this sequence is a human donor with Susac syndrome. The sample taken for sequencing was CD8+ T cells from PBMCs.

The CDR3 bases are TGTGCCACCAGTGACGCCGGGAGTCTCAATGAGCAGTTCTTC. Residues: CATSDAGSLNEQFF. J is TRBJ2-1 and V is TRBV24-1; tentatively, D is TRBD2 (6 bases). V lost 4 bases and J lost 6, with 12 bases in between. The CDR3 is 14 amino acids. Germline V gives CDR1 KGHDR, CDR2 SFDVKD.